The 12 T cell receptor beta chains below all came from one sample that was sequenced in a study of blood T cell repertoires in COVID-19. Assay used: immunoSEQ multiplex PCR; TCRdb lists only in-frame clones, some missing. The sample includes around 190,000 clones, approximately 84% of them seen just once. Sequencing input: peripheral blood. Receptors were obtained from a woman at least 80 years old with acute or convalescent COVID-19.

The CDR3 is CASSFRGTDTQYF. CDR3 nucleotide sequence: TGCGCCAGCAGCTTCCGGGGCACAGATACGCAGTATTTT. The chain is built from TRBV5-1 and TRBJ2-3, with D unclear. CDR1 SGHRS and CDR2 YFSETQ come from the germline V gene. The CDR3 sequence is 13 residues long. Trimming took 2 bases from V and 1 from J, leaving 5 bases between them.

Only one count was recorded for this clone. The chain couples TRBV9 to TRBJ1-3; D is uncertain. Trimming pared 4 bases from V and 0 bases from J, leaving 11 bases between. This CDR3 contains 15 residues. Germline loops: CDR1 SGDLS, CDR2 YYNGEE. CDR3 loop: CASSTLPDSGNTIYF. For the CDR3, the DNA is TGTGCCAGCAGCACCCTACCCGACTCTGGAAACACCATATATTTT. Looking up the rest from reference TRBV9 and TRBJ1-3 gives the full variable domain: DSGVTQTPKHLITATGQRVTLRCSPRSGDLSVYWYQQSLDQGLQFLIQYYNGEERAKGNILERFSAQQFPDLHSELNLSSLELGDSALYFCASSTLPDSGNTIYFGEGSWLTVV.

The chain combines TRBV28 with TRBJ1-2, with D unresolved. There are 13 residues in the CDR3. The germline gives CDR1 MDHEN, CDR2 SYDVKM. V was shortened by 2 bases and J by 5 bases, with 9 bases between the two germline ends. The CDR3 bases are TGTGCCAGCAGTTTAAAGGAGTTTTATGGCTACACCTTC. Translating it yields CASSLKEFYGYTF.

The chain's CDR3 is CASSRGLIDNEQFF. CDR3 nucleotides: TGTGCCAGTAGTAGAGGCCTCATCGACAATGAGCAGTTCTTC. The chain has TRBV19 and TRBJ2-1, with D uncertain. Germline V gives CDR1 LNHDA, CDR2 SQIVND (reference sequence). This CDR3 is built from 14 residues. The V gene lost 4 bases and the J gene lost 5 bases, with 12 bases spanning the gap.

The chain uses TRBV9 and TRBJ2-1, with D possibly TRBD2 on 6 matching bases. The V end was cut by 4 bases, the J end by 6 bases, with 20 bases between. Per the germline V gene, CDR1 is SGDLS and CDR2 is YYNGEE. The length of the CDR3 is 16 residues. DNA of the CDR3: TGTGCCAGCAGCCCCCCCGAGTACTGGGACTTCAATGAGCAGTTCTTC. Its protein is CASSPPEYWDFNEQFF.

This rearrangement joins TRBV7-6 to TRBJ2-7; the match to TRBD2 covers 11 bases. Per the germline V gene, CDR1 is SGHVS and CDR2 is FNYEAQ. The CDR3 covers 15 residues. Losses at the gene ends were 5 bases for V and 2 bases for J; bases not matched to a gene: 5. CDR3 DNA sequence: TGTGCCAGCAGCCTCCGACTAGCGGGAACCTACGAGCAGTACTTC. Its protein product is CASSLRLAGTYEQYF.

The chain uses TRBV5-1 and TRBJ1-1; TRBD1 matches at 11 bases. Unmatched junction bases numbered 7, after V lost 0 bases and J lost 9 bases. CDR1 and CDR2 from the germline V gene are SGHRS and YFSETQ. The CDR3 extends over 15 amino acids. CDR3 sequence: CASSLDGTGGPKAFF. CDR3 nucleotides: TGCGCCAGCAGCTTGGATGGGACAGGGGGACCGAAAGCTTTCTTT.

V gene TRBV28 combines with J gene TRBJ2-7, with 7 nucleotides matching TRBD1. Trimming removed 6 bases from V and 7 bases from J; junction bases left unmatched: 15. The CDR3 runs to 15 residues. Germline V CDR1 and CDR2: MDHEN, SYDVKM. CDR3 nucleotide sequence: TGTGCCAGCAGCCTGGGGTTTTGGGGACAGAGGGAGCAGTACTTC. Amino acid sequence: CASSLGFWGQREQYF.

This chain uses TRBV6-2 or TRBV6-3 with TRBJ2-1, with 13 nucleotides matching TRBD2. Trimming at V came to 8 bases and at J to 6 bases, leaving 4 bases not matched to a gene. Germline CDR1 reads MNHEY; CDR2 reads SVGEGT. This CDR3 is 14 amino acids long. The DNA for the CDR3 is TGTGCCAGCCGCCGGACTAGCGGGGGCAATGAGCAGTTCTTC. Its protein product is CASRRTSGGNEQFF.

This sequence joins TRBV30 and TRBJ1-1, with TRBD1 matching over 8 bases. The CDR3 contains 15 residues. The J segment lost 2 bases and the V segment lost 2 bases, leaving 7 bases of the junction unmatched. CDR1 GTSNPN and CDR2 SVGIG come from the germline V gene (reference sequence). The CDR3 DNA reads as TGTGCCTGGAGTCACCGGACAGGGAAAAACACTGAAGCTTTCTTT. This gives the protein CAWSHRTGKNTEAFF.

The V and J genes are TRBV19 and TRBJ2-7; 9 positions agree with TRBD1. Germline V gene lookup returns CDR1 LNHDA and CDR2 SQIVND (reference sequence). Unmatched junction bases numbered 3, after V lost 4 bases and J lost 2 bases. The CDR3 covers 14 residues. The CDR3 DNA follows: TGTGCCAGTAGTACGGGACAGGGTCCCTACGAGCAGTACTTC. It is translated as CASSTGQGPYEQYF.

This clone was counted a single time. The CDR3 coding sequence is TGCGCCAGCAGCTTCGGACAGGGGGGCGAGCAGTACTTC. Its protein product is CASSFGQGGEQYF. The gene calls are TRBV5-1 and TRBJ2-7; 10 nucleotides align to TRBD1. Germline V gene sequence: CDR1 SGHRS, CDR2 YFSETQ. This CDR3 contains 13 residues. The ends lost 2 bases at V and 6 bases at J; junction bases unmatched: 2. The whole variable domain, filled in from reference TRBV5-1 and TRBJ2-7, reads KAGVTQTPRYLIKTRGQQVTLSCSPISGHRSVSWYQQTPGQGLQFLFEYFSETQRNKGNFPGRFSGRQFSNSRSEMNVSTLELGDSALYLCASSFGQGGEQYFGPGTRLTVT.